Below, 26 T cell receptor beta chains from the same sample are listed, as sequenced in a study of shared clonotypes between healthy human individuals. The repertoire was sequenced with immunoSEQ multiplex PCR; TCRdb's copy has only in-frame clones and lacks some. The data hold under 2.5 million clones, with under 95% observed a single time. Sequencing was done on a sample of naive CD4+ T cells from PBMCs. Subset indicated: CD45RA+ positively selected. The receptors were sampled from a man between 18 and 35 years old in good health. Some clones in this sample may be carry-over from other donors' samples.

The chain recombines TRBV5-4 with TRBJ1-1; tentatively, D is TRBD1 (6 bases). Trimming removed 5 bases from V and 8 bases from J, with 10 bases in between. Germline lookup yields CDR1 SGHNT and CDR2 YYREEE (reference sequence). The CDR3 extends over 11 amino acids. The CDR3: CASSSRGEAFF. Written as DNA, the CDR3 is TGTGCCAGCAGTTCTAGGGGGGAAGCTTTCTTT.

Remarks on this clone: The sample has other DNA sequences that encode this CDR3 too. This sequence joins TRBV7-2 and TRBJ2-7; 7 bases align to TRBD1. The CDR3 consists of 14 residues. Germline CDR1 is SGHTA and CDR2 is FQGNSA. Unmatched junction bases numbered 4, after V lost 5 bases and J lost 0 bases. The CDR3 loop reads CASSPRQGSYEQYF. The CDR3 DNA is TGTGCCAGCAGCCCCAGACAGGGCTCCTACGAGCAGTACTTC.

This chain uses TRBV7-2 with TRBJ2-5, with unresolved D. The ends were cut back, 3 bases at V and 5 bases at J, with 10 bases in the middle. Per the germline V gene, CDR1 is SGHTA and CDR2 is FQGNSA. This CDR3 is built from 13 residues. The CDR3 reads CASSLASMETQYF. In nucleotides, the CDR3 is TGTGCCAGCAGCTTGGCCTCTATGGAGACCCAGTACTTC.

The count of this clone is one. The chain is built from TRBV7-9 and TRBJ1-1, with 9 positions matching TRBD1. The CDR3 is 17 residues long. Unmatched junction bases numbered 8, after V lost 2 bases and J lost 1 base. Germline V gene data show CDR1 as SEHNR and CDR2 as FQNEAQ (reference sequence). The CDR3 region has the DNA TGTGCCAGCAGCTTAAGAACGACAGGGGGACAGAACACTGAAGCTTTCTTT. Translating gives CASSLRTTGGQNTEAFF.

This chain links TRBV7-9 with TRBJ1-2; no clear D gene. Trimming took off 5 bases at V and 7 bases at J, with 11 bases between the two ends. Germline CDR1 reads SEHNR; CDR2 reads FQNEAQ (reference sequence). CDR3 size: 12 residues. The CDR3 is CASSKSDGGYTF. The CDR3 coding sequence is TGTGCCAGCAGCAAAAGTGACGGTGGCTACACCTTC.

Only one count was recorded for this clone. Distinct nucleotide sequences in the sample also encode this CDR3. V and J are TRBV5-1 and TRBJ1-4; D may be TRBD1 (5 bases). The CDR3 is 14 residues long. V was pared by 0 bases and J by 8 bases, with 11 bases between. Germline values: CDR1 SGHRS, CDR2 YFSETQ. The CDR3 DNA reads as TGCGCCAGCAGCTTGGGAGCTGGGGGGGAAAAACTGTTTTTT. Translation: CASSLGAGGEKLFF.

Details on this clone: The same CDR3 can be traced to other DNA sequences in this sample. This chain joins TRBV5-1 and TRBJ2-7; 15 bases agree with TRBD2. CDR3 length: 15 amino acids. V shed 3 bases, J shed 4 bases, and the junction held 2 bases outside the gene matches. Germline-derived CDR1 and CDR2 are SGHRS and YFSETQ. This CDR3 is CASSSGLAGGYEQYF. The CDR3 DNA reads TGCGCCAGCAGCTCGGGACTAGCGGGAGGTTACGAGCAGTACTTC. Looking up the rest from reference TRBV5-1 and TRBJ2-7 gives the full variable domain: KAGVTQTPRYLIKTRGQQVTLSCSPISGHRSVSWYQQTPGQGLQFLFEYFSETQRNKGNFPGRFSGRQFSNSRSEMNVSTLELGDSALYLCASSSGLAGGYEQYFGPGTRLTVT.

The chain combines TRBV27 with TRBJ2-3; D uncertain. From germline, CDR1 is MNHEY and CDR2 SMNVEV (reference sequence). V shed 6 bases and J shed 3 bases, with 19 bases lying between them. This CDR3 region has 16 residues. This CDR3 reads CASSSSAHPSTDTQYF. CDR3 nucleotide sequence: TGTGCCAGCAGCTCAAGTGCCCATCCTTCTACAGATACGCAGTATTTT.

This chain joins TRBV13 and TRBJ1-5; 7 nucleotides agree with TRBD1. CDR1 is PRHDT and CDR2 is FYEKMQ in the germline V gene (reference sequence). This CDR3 spans 15 amino acids. V shed 5 bases and J 4 bases; nucleotides not matched to a gene: 8. CDR3 loop: CASSLRGTVNQPQHF. The CDR3 nucleotides read TGTGCCAGCAGCCTGAGGGGGACAGTGAATCAGCCCCAGCATTTT. Variable domain in full (rest from reference TRBV13 and TRBJ1-5): AAGVIQSPRHLIKEKRETATLKCYPIPRHDTVYWYQQGPGQDPQFLISFYEKMQSDKGSIPDRFSAQQFSDYHSELNMSSLELGDSALYFCASSLRGTVNQPQHFGDGTRLSIL.

This clone has just one count. Within the sample, other DNA sequences also encode this same CDR3. The chain joins TRBV7-2 to TRBJ2-1; 7 bases align to TRBD1. This CDR3 comprises 15 residues. The germline V gene has CDR1 SGHTA and CDR2 FQGNSA. Germline trimming cut 5 bases from V and 2 bases from J; bases unmatched to any gene: 6. The chain's CDR3 is CASSLTGTAYNEQFF. The CDR3 DNA follows: TGTGCCAGCAGCCTGACCGGGACAGCCTACAATGAGCAGTTCTTC.

Notes on this clone: The junction and the germline gene differ at one end; a read error may be behind it. The chain combines TRBV6-1 with TRBJ2-1; 7 bases match TRBD2. Germline CDR1 and CDR2: MNHNS and SASEGT. The CDR3 runs to 13 residues. The CDR3 is CASRSTSYYEQFF. In nucleotides, the CDR3 is TGTGCCAGCAGATCGACTAGCTACTATGAGCAGTTCTTC.

V is TRBV29-1 and J is TRBJ2-7; 7 bases are a match to TRBD1. Germline V lookup: CDR1 SQVTM, CDR2 ANQGSEA. V lost 7 bases and J lost 2; bases outside the gene matches: 5. This CDR3 region has 12 residues. The CDR3 bases are TGCAGCGCCATGACAGGGACCTACGAGCAGTACTTC. Translation gives CSAMTGTYEQYF.

The chain couples TRBV2 to TRBJ2-1; 12 bases agree with TRBD2. This CDR3 is built from 16 residues. The V and J ends lost 6 bases and 1 base, in that order; junction bases with no gene match: 4. CDR1 and CDR2 (germline): SNHLY, FYNNEI. As DNA, the CDR3 is TGTGCCAGCAGGAAAGGACTAGCGGGATCCTACAATGAGCAGTTCTTC. Protein: CASRKGLAGSYNEQFF.

J is TRBJ1-2 and V is TRBV6-1, with D perhaps TRBD1 (6 bases). V lost 0 bases, J lost 1 base, and 18 bases lay in between. Germline loops: CDR1 MNHNS, CDR2 SASEGT. The CDR3 loop spans 18 amino acids. CDR3 residues: CASSEASGRGILNYGYTF. In DNA form, the CDR3 reads TGTGCCAGCAGTGAAGCCAGTGGGAGGGGGATCCTTAACTATGGCTACACCTTC.

V is TRBV5-1 and J is TRBJ2-7, with TRBD2 matching 8 bases. This CDR3 contains 14 residues. Per germline, CDR1 SGHRS and CDR2 YFSETQ. Trimming removed 2 bases from V and 6 bases from J; junction bases left unmatched: 7. The CDR3 region has the DNA TGCGCCAGCAGCTTAGGGCGGGAGGAGGGCGAGCAGTACTTC. Its translation: CASSLGREEGEQYF.

This clone occurred a few times. This chain connects TRBV6-5 to TRBJ1-1, with unresolved D. From germline, CDR1 is MNHEY and CDR2 SVGAGI. This CDR3 is 14 amino acids long. Trimming took off 6 bases at V and 0 bases at J, with 11 bases between the two ends. The CDR3 DNA reads as TGTGCCAGCAGCCCGCAGAGAATGAACACTGAAGCTTTCTTT. Protein: CASSPQRMNTEAFF.

The V call is TRBV5-6, the J call TRBJ2-5, with no clear D. The germline gives CDR1 SGHDT, CDR2 YYEEEE. Trimming removed 4 bases at V and 8 bases at J, with 12 bases between. The CDR3 length is 12 residues. CDR3 amino acids: CASSLIQETQYF. CDR3 coding DNA: TGTGCCAGCAGCCTTATCCAGGAAACCCAGTACTTC. The complete variable domain, with remaining parts taken from reference TRBV5-6 and TRBJ2-5, reads DAGVTQSPTHLIKTRGQQVTLRCSPKSGHDTVSWYQQALGQGPQFIFQYYEEEERQRGNFPDRFSGHQFPNYSSELNVNALLLGDSALYLCASSLIQETQYFGPGTRLLVL.

The chain carries TRBV2 and TRBJ1-4; perhaps TRBD1 as D (5 bases). Germline-derived CDR1 and CDR2 are SNHLY and FYNNEI. This CDR3 region has 15 residues. V gave up 1 base and J gave up 14 bases, with 20 bases separating them. The CDR3 protein is CASSEGPGKVERLFF. As DNA, the CDR3 is TGTGCCAGCAGTGAAGGGCCAGGGAAAGTGGAGAGGCTGTTTTTT.

The chain uses TRBV7-6 and TRBJ2-1; 10 bases match TRBD2. Germline CDR1 reads SGHVS; CDR2 reads FNYEAQ. V shed 3 bases and J 0 bases; nucleotides not matched to a gene: 2. CDR3 size: 16 residues. CDR3 coding DNA: TGTGCCAGCAGCTTCCTAGCGGGAGTCTCCTACAATGAGCAGTTCTTC. Translated, it gives CASSFLAGVSYNEQFF.

To note about this clone: The sample has other DNA sequences that encode this CDR3 too. The chain recombines TRBV30 with TRBJ1-1; D unclear. Germline CDR1 is GTSNPN and CDR2 is SVGIG (reference sequence). The CDR3 is made up of 13 amino acids. V lost 0 bases to trimming and J lost 1 base, with 6 bases between them. The CDR3 DNA sequence: TGTGCCTGGAGTGTGGAGGGGAACACTGAAGCTTTCTTT. It translates to CAWSVEGNTEAFF.

The chain couples TRBV4-2 to TRBJ2-7, with D uncertain. Germline CDR1 LGHNA, CDR2 YNFKEQ. Trimming stripped 2 bases from V and 5 bases from J, with 10 bases between. The CDR3 is 13 residues long. The CDR3 bases are TGTGCCAGCAGCCAACAGAAAGCCGACGAGCAGTACTTC. It translates to CASSQQKADEQYF.

The chain links TRBV4-3 to TRBJ2-6; 10 positions agree with TRBD1. The ends lost 5 bases at V and 2 bases at J; junction bases unmatched: 9. Germline loops: CDR1 LGHNA, CDR2 YSLEER. The CDR3 runs 18 residues. As DNA, the CDR3 is TGCGCCAGCAGCACTGACAGGGGGCGGTCTCCTGGGGCCAACGTCCTGACTTTC. This translates into CASSTDRGRSPGANVLTF.

This sequence joins TRBV2 and TRBJ2-3, with D unresolved. The V gene lost 6 bases and the J gene lost 5 bases, with 6 bases spanning the gap. This CDR3 contains 11 residues. Looked up from germline, CDR1 is SNHLY and CDR2 is FYNNEI. The CDR3 bases are TGTGCCAGCAGGATTAGAGATACGCAGTATTTT. This encodes CASRIRDTQYF.

V and J are TRBV4-1 and TRBJ1-4; 8 bases line up with TRBD1. Germline V lookup: CDR1 MGHRA, CDR2 YSYEKL. Germline trimming cut 4 bases from V and 4 bases from J; bases unmatched to any gene: 11. The CDR3 runs 17 residues. The CDR3: CASSLLPRTGLNEKLFF. The CDR3 nucleotides are TGCGCCAGCAGCCTGCTACCCAGGACAGGGCTTAATGAAAAACTGTTTTTT.

As regards this clone: Other DNA sequences in the same sample also yield this CDR3. V and J are TRBV5-1 and TRBJ1-1, with D perhaps TRBD1 (5 bases). The CDR3 runs to 14 residues. V lost 1 base and J lost 0, with 7 bases in between. CDR1 is SGHRS, CDR2 YFSETQ, per germline. CDR3 nucleotides: TGCGCCAGCAGCTTGTTACAGGTGAACACTGAAGCTTTCTTT. Amino acids: CASSLLQVNTEAFF.

The chain recombines TRBV5-1 with TRBJ2-5; 7 bases align to TRBD1. V lost 2 bases to trimming and J lost 5 bases; unmatched junction nucleotides: 6. In germline, CDR1 is SGHRS, CDR2 YFSETQ. The CDR3 totals 14 residues. The CDR3: CASSFRQGVETQYF. The DNA for the CDR3 is TGCGCCAGCAGCTTCAGACAGGGAGTGGAGACCCAGTACTTC.